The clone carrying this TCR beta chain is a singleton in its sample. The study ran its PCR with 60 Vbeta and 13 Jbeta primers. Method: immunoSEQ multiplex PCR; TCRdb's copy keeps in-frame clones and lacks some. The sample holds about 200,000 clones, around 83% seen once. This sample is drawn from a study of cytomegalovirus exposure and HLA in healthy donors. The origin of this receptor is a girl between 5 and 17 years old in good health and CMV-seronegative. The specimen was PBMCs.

CDR3 in DNA: TGTGCCAGCAGTTTGGCCTGGTTGGATGAGCAGTTCTTC. Its protein product is CASSLAWLDEQFF. This rearrangement joins TRBV2 to TRBJ2-1; no firm D call. This CDR3 has 13 amino acids. Per germline, CDR1 SNHLY and CDR2 FYNNEI. V was pared by 5 bases and J by 8 bases, with 13 bases between.